A single sample is the source of the 12 T cell receptor beta chains below, sequenced in a study of blood T cell repertoires in COVID-19. TCRdb keeps only in-frame clones here, not all; method: immunoSEQ multiplex PCR. Among 200,000 to 250,000 clones, 80% were seen once, and the ten largest hold 5.5% to 8.5%. Sequenced: peripheral blood. These receptors were collected from a woman in her 70s with acute or convalescent COVID-19.

This chain uses TRBV5-1 with TRBJ2-5, with 10 bases identical to TRBD2. Germline lookup yields CDR1 SGHRS and CDR2 YFSETQ. Trimming cost V 3 bases and J 5 bases; bases outside gene matches: 7. The length of the CDR3 is 15 residues. The CDR3, as DNA: TGCGCCAGCAGCTGGGAAAGCGGGGGGGGCGAGACCCAGTACTTC. This gives the protein CASSWESGGGETQYF.

The CDR3 DNA sequence: TGTGCTAGTGGTTTCCCCGGGACTTATCAGCCCCAGCATTTT. It codes for CASGFPGTYQPQHF. The chain employs TRBV12-5 and TRBJ1-5; D perhaps matches TRBD1 (5 bases). The CDR3 loop spans 14 amino acids. Between the trimmed V and J ends, which lost 3 bases and 5 bases, there was a span of 11 bases. From germline, CDR1 is LGHNT and CDR2 FRNRAP.

The rearrangement joins TRBV27 to TRBJ1-5; TRBD1 aligns across 8 bases. V shed 0 bases, J shed 3 bases, and the junction held 4 bases outside the gene matches. Germline CDR1 reads MNHEY; CDR2 reads SMNVEV (reference sequence). The CDR3 runs 16 residues. CDR3 in amino acids: CASSLSFQGANQPQHF. DNA of the CDR3: TGTGCCAGCAGTTTATCGTTTCAGGGGGCCAATCAGCCCCAGCATTTT.

The chain's CDR3 is CASSSSSGTSGGGPDTQYF. As DNA, the CDR3 is TGTGCCAGTAGCTCCTCCTCCGGGACTAGCGGGGGAGGGCCAGATACGCAGTATTTT. This sequence joins TRBV19 and TRBJ2-3, with 14 bases aligning to TRBD2. Germline V gene data show CDR1 as LNHDA and CDR2 as SQIVND (reference sequence). V lost 6 bases to trimming and J lost 4 bases; unmatched junction nucleotides: 15. The CDR3 is made up of 19 amino acids.

The sample holds a few counts of this clone. The rearrangement links TRBV10-2 to TRBJ2-7; 12 bases map to TRBD2. Germline V CDR1 and CDR2: WSHSY, SAAADI. The CDR3 is 18 residues long. After removal of 6 bases from V and 1 base from J, the junction contained 13 bases not matched to a gene. In nucleotides, the CDR3 is TGCGCCAGCAGCGCCCCGACTAGCGGGGGCCCTAAATCCTACGAGCAGTACTTC. Amino acids: CASSAPTSGGPKSYEQYF.

The rearrangement links TRBV10-3 to TRBJ2-5; perhaps TRBD1 as D (6 bases). Germline loops: CDR1 ENHRY, CDR2 SYGVKD. Between the trimmed V and J ends, which lost 4 bases and 3 bases, there was a span of 9 bases. This CDR3 spans 13 amino acids. The CDR3 is CAISGSGEETQYF. CDR3 coding DNA: TGTGCCATCAGTGGGTCAGGGGAAGAGACCCAGTACTTC.

The V and J genes are TRBV2 and TRBJ1-3; 8 bases are shared with TRBD1. This CDR3 comprises 15 residues. From germline, CDR1 is SNHLY and CDR2 FYNNEI. The trim removed 4 bases at V and 2 bases at J, leaving 4 bases unmatched. CDR3 residues: CASSGQGPAGNTIYF. In nucleotides, the CDR3 is TGTGCCAGCAGTGGACAGGGGCCGGCTGGAAACACCATATATTTT.

This chain links TRBV5-1 with TRBJ2-5, with 10 bases fitting TRBD2. Per germline, CDR1 SGHRS and CDR2 YFSETQ. Trimming cost V 0 bases and J 3 bases; bases outside gene matches: 5. The CDR3 is 16 amino acids. The CDR3 region has the DNA TGCGCCAGCAGCTTGGGACCTAGCGGGGGAGAAGAGACCCAGTACTTC. This encodes CASSLGPSGGEETQYF.

This chain joins TRBV5-6 and TRBJ2-7; no clear D. Germline assignment: CDR1 SGHDT and CDR2 YYEEEE. The CDR3 spans 12 residues. V lost 5 bases and J lost 3, with 9 bases in between. The CDR3 loop is CASSGWYYEQYF. The CDR3, as DNA: TGTGCCAGCAGTGGCTGGTACTACGAGCAGTACTTC.

The chain links TRBV7-2 to TRBJ1-4, with 7 nucleotides matching TRBD1. CDR1 and CDR2 (germline): SGHTA, FQGNSA. V shed 5 bases and J 7 bases; nucleotides not matched to a gene: 7. The CDR3 has 14 residues. The CDR3 protein is CASSPSPGGEKLFF. The DNA for the CDR3 is TGTGCCAGCAGCCCGTCCCCAGGGGGTGAAAAACTGTTTTTT.

The V gene is TRBV6-5, the J gene TRBJ2-5, with 10 bases aligning to TRBD2. CDR3 length: 16 amino acids. V lost 3 bases, J lost 5 bases, and 9 bases stayed unmatched. CDR1 and CDR2 from the germline V gene are MNHEY and SVGAGI. The CDR3 DNA reads as TGTGCCAGCAGTTATGTAGCGGGGGGTAATTGGGAGACCCAGTACTTC. Protein: CASSYVAGGNWETQYF.

This chain links TRBV2 with TRBJ1-2, with a tentative D call TRBD1 (5 bases). CDR1 is SNHLY, CDR2 FYNNEI, per germline. V lost 2 bases to trimming and J lost 8 bases, with 15 bases between them. CDR3 size: 14 residues. CDR3 nucleotides: TGTGCCAGCAGTGAAAGGACCTATCGGGGGGGCTACACCTTC. The encoded protein is CASSERTYRGGYTF.